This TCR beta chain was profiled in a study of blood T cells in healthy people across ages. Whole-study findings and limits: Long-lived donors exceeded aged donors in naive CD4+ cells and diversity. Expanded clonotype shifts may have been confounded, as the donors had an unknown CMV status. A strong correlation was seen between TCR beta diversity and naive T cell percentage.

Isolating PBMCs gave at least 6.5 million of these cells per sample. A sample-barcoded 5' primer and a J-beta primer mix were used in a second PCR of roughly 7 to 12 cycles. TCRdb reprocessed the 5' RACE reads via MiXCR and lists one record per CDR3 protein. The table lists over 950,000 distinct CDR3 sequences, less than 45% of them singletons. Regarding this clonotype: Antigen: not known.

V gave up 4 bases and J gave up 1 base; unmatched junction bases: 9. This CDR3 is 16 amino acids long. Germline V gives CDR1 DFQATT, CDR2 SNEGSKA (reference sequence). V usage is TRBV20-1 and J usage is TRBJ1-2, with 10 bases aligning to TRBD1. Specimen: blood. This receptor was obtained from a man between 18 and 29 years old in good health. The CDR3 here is CSATPGQGLNNYGYTF. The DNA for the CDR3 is TGCAGTGCTACTCCGGGACAGGGGCTTAATAACTATGGCTACACCTTC.